The rows below give T cell receptor beta chains drawn from one sample of a study of blood T cell repertoires in COVID-19. Data came from immunoSEQ multiplex PCR; TCRdb stores just in-frame clones and leaves some out. The table records 85,000 to 120,000 clones, roughly nine tenths of them present only once. The sequenced material came from peripheral blood. All receptors come from a man aged 50 to 60 with active COVID-19. Both conserved end residues are part of each CDR3. A D gene is named only where the DNA matches it firmly. Some rows mark clone size as missing; the rest say once, few, many or name a class of expanded clone.

j_gene,d_gene,v_gene,abundance,CDR3aa,CDR3nt
TRBJ1-2,NA,TRBV7-3,NA,CASSLGVTGHGYTF,TGTGCCAGCAGCTTGGGAGTTACAGGGCACGGCTACACCTTC
TRBJ2-5,NA,TRBV5-1,NA,CASSLEGDFQYF,TGCGCCAGCAGCTTGGAAGGGGACTTTCAGTACTTC
TRBJ1-4,NA,TRBV4-2,once,CASSQDQRESLFF,TGTGCCAGCAGCCAAGATCAGAGGGAAAGCCTGTTTTTT
TRBJ2-5,TRBD1,TRBV6-5,NA,CASSRGRGETQYF,TGTGCCAGCTCCAGGGGGCGCGGAGAGACCCAGTACTTC
TRBJ2-1,TRBD2,TRBV30,once,CAVSGLAGGALLF,TGTGCTGTGAGCGGCCTAGCGGGGGGTGCCCTCCTCTTC
TRBJ2-1,TRBD2,TRBV4-2,NA,CASSQDTSGGKQFF,TGTGCCAGCAGCCAAGATACCAGCGGGGGGAAGCAGTTCTTC
TRBJ2-1,NA,TRBV19,NA,CASMEANEQFF,TGTGCCAGTATGGAGGCCAATGAGCAGTTCTTC
TRBJ2-2,NA,TRBV29-1,NA,CSVGTGKGTGELFF,TGCAGCGTGGGGACTGGGAAGGGGACCGGGGAGCTGTTTTTT
TRBJ2-7,TRBD1,TRBV29-1,NA,CSVGAGQGRSYEQYF,TGCAGCGTTGGGGCCGGACAGGGCCGCTCCTACGAGCAGTACTTC
TRBJ2-7,NA,TRBV13,NA,CATGVVEQYF,TGTGCCACCGGGGTGGTCGAGCAGTACTTC
TRBJ1-2,NA,TRBV9,NA,CASSVDGYYGYTF,TGTGCCAGCAGCGTAGACGGGTATTATGGCTACACCTTC
TRBJ1-1,NA,TRBV4-3,once,CASSQEAGSRMNTEAFF,TGCGCCAGCAGCCAAGAGGCTGGGAGCCGAATGAACACTGAAGCTTTCTTT
TRBJ1-6,NA,TRBV6-5,NA,CASSTQGYNSPLHF,TGTGCCAGCAGTACACAGGGTTATAATTCACCCCTCCACTTT
TRBJ2-7,TRBD2,TRBV28,NA,CASSFIATGGAREQYF,TGTGCCAGCAGTTTTATAGCGACCGGGGGGGCGAGGGAGCAGTACTTC
TRBJ2-7,NA,TRBV28,NA,CASNRPLIDGEQYF,TGTGCCAGCAACAGGCCCTTAATAGATGGCGAGCAGTACTTC
TRBJ1-1,NA,TRBV20-1,NA,CSASVKNTEAFF,TGCAGTGCTAGTGTTAAGAACACTGAAGCTTTCTTT
TRBJ1-1,NA,TRBV4-1,NA,CASSQDGGGSTEAFF,TGCGCCAGCAGCCAAGATGGCGGAGGGAGCACTGAAGCTTTCTTT
TRBJ2-1,TRBD1,TRBV4-1,once,CASSQGQGLGEQFF,TGCGCCAGCAGCCAAGGACAGGGGTTGGGTGAGCAGTTCTTC
TRBJ2-7,NA,TRBV6-1,NA,CASSETGLGHYEQYF,TGTGCCAGCAGTGAAACGGGACTGGGCCACTACGAGCAGTACTTC
TRBJ2-1,TRBD1,TRBV18,NA,CASSPRTGGNEQFF,TGTGCCAGCTCACCACGAACAGGGGGTAATGAGCAGTTCTTC
TRBJ1-3,NA,TRBV19,NA,CATQGRAGNTIYF,TGTGCCACACAGGGCCGGGCTGGAAACACCATATATTTT
TRBJ2-7,TRBD2,TRBV6-5,NA,CASSYLAGTREQYF,TGTGCCAGCAGTTACCTAGCGGGGACGCGGGAGCAGTACTTC
TRBJ2-1,NA,TRBV4-3,NA,CASSLTVAGLGNEQFF,TGCGCCAGCAGCCTAACGGTGGCGGGTTTGGGCAATGAGCAGTTCTTC
TRBJ2-7,NA,TRBV7-9,few,CASSLVAGTYEQYF,TGTGCCAGCAGCTTAGTCGCAGGGACTTACGAGCAGTACTTC
TRBJ1-2,TRBD1,TRBV5-6,NA,CASSLVPSRGRFYGYTF,TGTGCCAGCAGCTTGGTTCCCAGCAGGGGGCGCTTCTATGGCTACACCTTC
TRBJ2-7,TRBD1,TRBV6-5,NA,CASSYEGAVREQYF,TGTGCCAGCAGTTACGAGGGGGCGGTTAGGGAGCAGTACTTC
TRBJ2-7,TRBD1,TRBV2,NA,CASIGDRAYSYEQYF,TGTGCCAGCATCGGGGACAGGGCCTACTCCTACGAGCAGTACTTC
TRBJ1-1,NA,TRBV15,NA,CATSRAAVVGNTEAFF,TGTGCCACCAGCAGAGCCGCGGTAGTAGGGAACACTGAAGCTTTCTTT
TRBJ1-2,NA,TRBV6-5,NA,CASSLRSIGYGYTF,TGTGCCAGCAGTCTCCGAAGTATCGGCTATGGCTACACCTTC
TRBJ1-1,NA,TRBV4-3,NA,CASSQGPGLGGTEAFF,TGCGCCAGCAGCCAAGGCCCCGGACTGGGAGGCACTGAAGCTTTCTTT
TRBJ2-6,TRBD2,TRBV13,NA,CASSSRRTSGYSGANVLTF,TGTGCCAGCAGCTCCAGGAGGACTAGCGGATACTCTGGGGCCAACGTCCTGACTTTC
TRBJ2-3,TRBD2,TRBV9,NA,CASSGFSGGGTDTQYF,TGTGCCAGCAGCGGATTTAGCGGGGGGGGGACAGATACGCAGTATTTT
TRBJ1-1,TRBD1,TRBV11-2,NA,CASSSDRGQAFF,TGTGCCAGCAGCTCGGACAGGGGGCAAGCTTTCTTT
TRBJ2-7,TRBD2,TRBV5-6,NA,CASSHISPLLAGASYEQYF,TGTGCCAGCAGCCACATATCCCCCCTCCTAGCGGGGGCGTCCTACGAGCAGTACTTC
TRBJ1-1,NA,TRBV7-3,NA,CASSWDFGTEAFF,TGTGCCAGCAGCTGGGACTTTGGCACTGAAGCTTTCTTT
TRBJ2-7,TRBD1,TRBV4-2,NA,CASSLSGTGGLRYEQYF,TGTGCCAGCAGCCTCTCCGGGACAGGGGGTCTACGGTACGAGCAGTACTTC
TRBJ1-5,NA,TRBV7-8,NA,CASSLYDSRTSNQPQHF,TGTGCCAGCAGCTTATATGACAGTCGAACGTCCAATCAGCCCCAGCATTTT
TRBJ2-7,TRBD2,TRBV7-2,once,CASSLYGGVGTTYEQYF,TGTGCCAGCAGCTTATATGGGGGGGTAGGGACCACCTACGAGCAGTACTTC
TRBJ2-1,TRBD2,TRBV5-1,NA,CASSSRTSGGFRFF,TGCGCCAGCAGCTCGAGGACTAGCGGGGGGTTTCGGTTCTTC
TRBJ2-7,TRBD1,TRBV16,NA,CASSQSRGDRVTQYF,TGTGCCAGCAGCCAATCGAGGGGGGACAGGGTTACGCAGTACTTC
TRBJ2-7,NA,TRBV15,NA,CATSRDLILGHEQYF,TGTGCCACCAGCAGAGATCTGATCCTGGGGCACGAGCAGTACTTC
TRBJ1-4,TRBD1,TRBV6-5,NA,CASSKQGVPNEKLFF,TGTGCCAGCAGCAAACAGGGGGTTCCTAATGAAAAACTGTTTTTT
TRBJ1-2,TRBD1,TRBV7-2,NA,CASSPGGQPRGYTF,TGTGCCAGCAGCCCAGGGGGGCAACCTAGGGGCTACACCTTC
TRBJ2-5,TRBD1,TRBV6-5,NA,CASRNRGLETQYF,TGTGCCAGCAGAAACAGGGGGCTGGAGACCCAGTACTTC
TRBJ1-1,TRBD1,TRBV5-6,NA,CASSPDRGVTEAFF,TGTGCCAGCAGCCCGGACAGGGGTGTCACTGAAGCTTTCTTT
TRBJ2-5,TRBD2,TRBV4-1,NA,CASSQDLNSGRSSIQETQYF,TGCGCCAGCAGCCAAGATCTAAATAGCGGGCGCAGTTCTATACAAGAGACCCAGTACTTC
TRBJ1-2,TRBD1,TRBV19,once,CASSPALVTRGYNYGYTF,TGTGCCAGTAGTCCAGCGTTGGTTACCAGGGGGTATAACTATGGCTACACCTTC
TRBJ1-4,NA,TRBV3-1/TRBV3-2,NA,CASSQDLATLATNEKLFF,TGTGCCAGCAGCCAAGATCTGGCGACACTTGCAACTAATGAAAAACTGTTTTTT
TRBJ1-1,NA,TRBV19,NA,CASNRGPGTEAFF,TGTGCCAGTAATAGAGGGCCGGGCACTGAAGCTTTCTTT
TRBJ2-1,NA,TRBV5-4,NA,CASSLDSNEQFF,TGTGCCAGCAGCCTAGACAGCAATGAGCAGTTCTTC
TRBJ1-5,NA,TRBV5-5,NA,CASSPFQGRTQPQHF,TGTGCCAGCAGCCCCTTTCAGGGCCGCACTCAGCCCCAGCATTTT
TRBJ2-7,TRBD2,TRBV12-5,few,CASGPTLGLVSEQYF,TGTGCTAGTGGCCCGACCCTGGGACTAGTAAGCGAGCAGTACTTC
TRBJ1-2,NA,TRBV6-5,NA,CASSRGGVESYTF,TGTGCCAGCAGCCGTGGGGGCGTCGAGAGCTACACCTTC